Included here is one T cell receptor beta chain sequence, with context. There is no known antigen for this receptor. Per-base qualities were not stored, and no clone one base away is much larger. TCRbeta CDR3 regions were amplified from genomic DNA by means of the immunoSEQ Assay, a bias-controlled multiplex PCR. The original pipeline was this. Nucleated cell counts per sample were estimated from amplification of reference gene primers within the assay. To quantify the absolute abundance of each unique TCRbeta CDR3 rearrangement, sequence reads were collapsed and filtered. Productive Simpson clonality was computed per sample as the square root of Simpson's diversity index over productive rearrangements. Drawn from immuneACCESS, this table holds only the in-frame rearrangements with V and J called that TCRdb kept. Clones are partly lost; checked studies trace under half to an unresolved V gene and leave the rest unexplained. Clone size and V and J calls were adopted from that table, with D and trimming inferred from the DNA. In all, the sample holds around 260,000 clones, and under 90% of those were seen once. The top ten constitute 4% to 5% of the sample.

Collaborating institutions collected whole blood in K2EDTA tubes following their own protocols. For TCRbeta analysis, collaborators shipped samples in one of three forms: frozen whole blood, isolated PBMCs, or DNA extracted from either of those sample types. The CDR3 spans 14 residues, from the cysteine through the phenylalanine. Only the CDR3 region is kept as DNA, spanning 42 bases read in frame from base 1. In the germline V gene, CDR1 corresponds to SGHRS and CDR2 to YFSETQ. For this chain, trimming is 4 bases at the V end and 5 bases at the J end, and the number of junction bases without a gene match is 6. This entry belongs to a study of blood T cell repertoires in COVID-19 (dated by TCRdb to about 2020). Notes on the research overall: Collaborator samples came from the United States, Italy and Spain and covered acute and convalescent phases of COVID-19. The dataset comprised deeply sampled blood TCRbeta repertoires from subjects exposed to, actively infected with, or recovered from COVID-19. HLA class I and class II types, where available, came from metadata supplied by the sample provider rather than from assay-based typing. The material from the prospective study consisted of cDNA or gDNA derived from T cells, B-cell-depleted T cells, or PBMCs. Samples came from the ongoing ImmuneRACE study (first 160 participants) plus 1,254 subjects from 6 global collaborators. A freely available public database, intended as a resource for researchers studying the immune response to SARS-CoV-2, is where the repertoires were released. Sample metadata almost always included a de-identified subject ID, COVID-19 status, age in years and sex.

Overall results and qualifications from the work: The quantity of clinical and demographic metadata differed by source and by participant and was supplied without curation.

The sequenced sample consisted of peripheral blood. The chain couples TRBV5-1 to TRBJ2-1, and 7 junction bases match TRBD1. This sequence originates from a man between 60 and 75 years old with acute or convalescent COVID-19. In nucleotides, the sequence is TGCGCCAGCAGCCCGGACAGGTCCCACAATGAGCAGTTCTTC. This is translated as CASSPDRSHNEQFF.